The 22 T cell receptor beta chains reported below all come from one sample, sequenced in a study of cytomegalovirus exposure and HLA in healthy donors. Both 60 Vbeta primers and 13 Jbeta primers went into the PCR. This table comes from immunoSEQ multiplex PCR, and its TCRdb copy is limited to in-frame clones, with some not included. The table records approximately 190,000 clones, nearly 80% of them present only once. Material: PBMCs. All receptors come from a woman aged 25-40 years in good health and CMV-seropositive.

This chain joins TRBV9 and TRBJ1-2; maybe TRBD1 (5 bases). V was shortened by 0 bases and J by 4 bases, with 16 bases between the two germline ends. This CDR3 has 16 residues. CDR1 is SGDLS and CDR2 is YYNGEE in the germline V gene. The DNA of the CDR3 is TGTGCCAGCAGCGTAGACCCGGGGGGTGCACGCTATGGCTACACCTTC. This encodes CASSVDPGGARYGYTF.

The chain recombines TRBV19 with TRBJ2-7, with 11 positions matching TRBD2. Trimming removed 1 base from V and 5 bases from J; junction bases left unmatched: 7. CDR1 LNHDA and CDR2 SQIVND come from the germline V gene (reference sequence). CDR3 length: 16 amino acids. DNA for the CDR3: TGTGCCAGTAGTATAGGGGCACTAGCGGGAGTCGACGAGCAGTACTTC. It codes for CASSIGALAGVDEQYF. Full variable domain (outside the CDR3, taken from reference TRBV19 and TRBJ2-7): DGGITQSPKYLFRKEGQNVTLSCEQNLNHDAMYWYRQDPGQGLRLIYYSQIVNDFQKGDIAEGYSVSREKKESFPLTVTSAQKNPTAFYLCASSIGALAGVDEQYFGPGTRLTVT.

This clone showed up just once. The chain couples TRBV9 to TRBJ1-6; D may be TRBD1 (6 bases). In germline, CDR1 is SGDLS, CDR2 YYNGEE. V lost 4 bases, J lost 14 bases, and 25 bases lay in between. The CDR3 runs 16 residues. CDR3 nucleotide sequence: TGTGCCAGCAGCTTTGCTCCGGACAGCGGCATCGGGGCCCTCCACTTT. It specifies CASSFAPDSGIGALHF.

V gene TRBV10-2 combines with J gene TRBJ1-4; possibly TRBD1 for D (6 bases). The ends were cut back, 8 bases at V and 2 bases at J, with 9 bases in the middle. Germline CDR1 and CDR2: WSHSY and SAAADI. The CDR3 loop spans 13 amino acids. The CDR3 nucleotides are TGCGCCAGCTGGGGGCCGACTAATGAAAAACTGTTTTTT. This sequence encodes CASWGPTNEKLFF.

This rearrangement joins TRBV9 to TRBJ1-5; D not certain. Germline lookup yields CDR1 SGDLS and CDR2 YYNGEE. The V end lost 1 base, the J end lost 4 bases, and 12 bases lay between the germline ends. The CDR3 sequence is 15 residues long. CDR3 bases: TGTGCCAGCAGCGTAAGTATCCTGACTAATCAGCCCCAGCATTTT. Translated, it gives CASSVSILTNQPQHF.

The V gene is TRBV7-3, the J gene TRBJ1-1; D is perhaps TRBD1 (5 bases). The germline gives CDR1 SGHTA, CDR2 FQGTGA. The CDR3 is 13 residues long. V dropped 5 bases and J dropped 2 bases, with 9 bases sitting between them. CDR3 DNA: TGTGCCAGCAGCCACGACAGAAACACTGAAGCTTTCTTT. Protein sequence: CASSHDRNTEAFF. Based on the CDR3 plus reference TRBV7-3 and TRBJ1-1, the full variable domain is GAGVSQTPSNKVTEKGKYVELRCDPISGHTALYWYRQSLGQGPEFLIYFQGTGAADDSGLPNDRFFAVRPEGSVSTLKIQRTERGDSAVYLCASSHDRNTEAFFGQGTRLTVV.

The rearrangement uses TRBV7-9 and TRBJ2-3; D unresolved. Trimming removed 7 bases from V and 5 bases from J, with 13 bases in between. The CDR3 contains 13 residues. Germline assignment: CDR1 SEHNR and CDR2 FQNEAQ (reference sequence). CDR3: CASTYLKRDTQYF. The CDR3 nucleotides read TGTGCCAGCACCTACCTTAAGAGAGATACGCAGTATTTT. Looking up the rest from reference TRBV7-9 and TRBJ2-3 gives the full variable domain: DTGVSQNPRHKITKRGQNVTFRCDPISEHNRLYWYRQTLGQGPEFLTYFQNEAQLEKSRLLSDRFSAERPKGSFSTLEIQRTEQGDSAMYLCASTYLKRDTQYFGPGTRLTVL.

The chain combines TRBV14 with TRBJ2-5; D perhaps matches TRBD1 (5 bases). The CDR3 covers 15 residues. The germline CDR1 and CDR2 sequences are SGHDN and FVKESK. Trimming left V 2 bases short and J 0 bases short, with 10 bases between. The CDR3 sequence is CASSQKQAYQETQYF. The CDR3, as DNA: TGTGCCAGCAGCCAAAAACAGGCATACCAAGAGACCCAGTACTTC.

This clone was detected only a few times. J is TRBJ2-1 and V is TRBV2; 11 bases match TRBD2. The CDR3 is made up of 15 amino acids. V trimming: 2 bases; J trimming: 9 bases; junction bases outside the gene matches: 6. Germline assignment: CDR1 SNHLY and CDR2 FYNNEI. The CDR3 region has the DNA TGTGCCAGCAGTGAAATAGCGGGAGGGATGGGTGAGCAGTTCTTC. It translates to CASSEIAGGMGEQFF. Drawing the rest from reference TRBV2 and TRBJ2-1, the complete variable domain is EPEVTQTPSHQVTQMGQEVILRCVPISNHLYFYWYRQILGQKVEFLVSFYNNEISEKSEIFDDQFSVERPDGSNFTLKIRSTKLEDSAMYFCASSEIAGGMGEQFFGPGTRLTVL.

This clone has only a few counts. The chain combines TRBV9 with TRBJ2-5; 9 bases align to TRBD2. The V and J ends lost 4 bases and 5 bases, in that order; junction bases with no gene match: 12. Looked up from germline, CDR1 is SGDLS and CDR2 is YYNGEE. The CDR3 sequence is 16 residues long. CDR3 region: CASSRTPGLASETQYF. DNA of the CDR3: TGTGCCAGCAGCCGCACACCGGGACTAGCTAGTGAGACCCAGTACTTC. Based on the CDR3 plus reference TRBV9 and TRBJ2-5, the full variable domain is DSGVTQTPKHLITATGQRVTLRCSPRSGDLSVYWYQQSLDQGLQFLIQYYNGEERAKGNILERFSAQQFPDLHSELNLSSLELGDSALYFCASSRTPGLASETQYFGPGTRLLVL.

This chain links TRBV29-1 with TRBJ1-3; 9 bases are shared with TRBD1. In germline, CDR1 is SQVTM, CDR2 ANQGSEA. CDR3 size: 13 residues. Trimming took 7 bases from V and 2 from J; bases not matched to a gene: 3. The CDR3 here is CSGGDRAGNTIYF. CDR3 sequence (DNA): TGCAGCGGAGGGGACAGGGCTGGAAACACCATATATTTT.

The chain combines TRBV19 with TRBJ2-1; a weak D match, TRBD2 (5 bases). Trimming took 5 bases from V and 8 from J, leaving 16 bases between them. CDR3 length: 14 amino acids. Per germline, CDR1 LNHDA and CDR2 SQIVND (reference sequence). The CDR3 DNA sequence: TGTGCCAGTAGTCCCGACCCAGCGGCCCATGAGCAGTTCTTC. Its protein product is CASSPDPAAHEQFF.

V gene TRBV11-1 combines with J gene TRBJ2-5, with 8 bases matching TRBD1. CDR3 length: 15 residues. Germline CDR1 is SGHAT and CDR2 is FQDESV (reference sequence). Trimming at V came to 7 bases and at J to 3 bases, leaving 10 bases not matched to a gene. Here the CDR3 DNA reads TGTGCCAGCACCCAACAGGGGGGAGACGAAGAGACCCAGTACTTC. Translation: CASTQQGGDEETQYF. Complete variable domain (other parts from reference TRBV11-1 and TRBJ2-5): EAEVAQSPRYKITEKSQAVAFWCDPISGHATLYWYRQILGQGPELLVQFQDESVVDDSQLPKDRFSAERLKGVDSTLKIQPAELGDSAMYLCASTQQGGDEETQYFGPGTRLLVL.

The rearrangement joins TRBV7-9 to TRBJ1-2; 7 positions agree with TRBD1. The ends lost 3 bases at V and 4 bases at J; junction bases unmatched: 5. CDR1 is SEHNR, CDR2 FQNEAQ, per germline (reference sequence). This CDR3 contains 14 residues. This CDR3 reads CASSFRDSIYGYTF. The CDR3 nucleotides read TGTGCCAGCAGCTTCCGGGACAGCATCTATGGCTACACCTTC.

Comments on this clone: At the DNA level, this CDR3 is encoded by other sequences in the same sample as well. The CDR3 bases are TGTGCCAGCAGTTACTCGGCAGGGAATGGCTACACCTTC. Its protein product is CASSYSAGNGYTF. The V gene is TRBV6-5, the J gene TRBJ1-2, with TRBD1 as a possible D gene (5 bases). This CDR3 is built from 13 residues. V gave up 0 bases and J gave up 6 bases, with 8 bases separating them. Germline-derived CDR1 and CDR2 are MNHEY and SVGAGI.

The chain joins TRBV5-1 to TRBJ2-5; no clear D gene. The CDR3 runs to 15 residues. The germline V gene has CDR1 SGHRS and CDR2 YFSETQ. Trimming took off 2 bases at V and 5 bases at J, with 16 bases between the two ends. The CDR3 region is CASSFLEQLAETQYF. The CDR3 DNA sequence: TGCGCCAGCAGCTTTCTGGAACAGCTTGCGGAGACCCAGTACTTC.

CDR3 sequence reads: CATSPRGFSEQYF. The CDR3 nucleotides read TGTGCCACCAGCCCTCGGGGTTTCTCCGAGCAGTACTTC. This chain links TRBV15 with TRBJ2-7; D is possibly TRBD2 (5 bases). Germline V CDR1 and CDR2: LNHNV, YYDKDF (reference sequence). The V end lost 5 bases, the J end lost 6 bases, and 14 bases lay between the germline ends. CDR3 length: 13 amino acids.

This clone has only a few counts. The chain uses TRBV10-1 and TRBJ1-1; D not resolved. Looked up from germline, CDR1 is WNHNN and CDR2 is SYGVQD (reference sequence). The CDR3 sequence is 12 residues long. Trimming stripped 6 bases from V and 1 base from J, with 6 bases between. CDR3 sequence reads: CASSAGNTEAFF. CDR3 coding DNA: TGCGCCAGCAGCGCGGGGAACACTGAAGCTTTCTTT.

This chain uses TRBV15 with TRBJ2-5; D is unresolved. The J call may be wrong; the DNA end is better matched by TRBJ2-7. CDR1 and CDR2 (germline): LNHNV, YYDKDF (reference sequence). This CDR3 contains 12 residues. The CDR3 region is CATSRGRGEQYF. The DNA of the CDR3 is TGTGCCACCAGCAGAGGGAGAGGCGAGCAGTACTTC.

The chain uses TRBV2 and TRBJ2-1; 9 bases are a match to TRBD1. The germline CDR1 and CDR2 sequences are SNHLY and FYNNEI. The CDR3 spans 19 residues. With V trimmed by 5 bases and J by 0 bases, 14 bases remained unmatched. This CDR3 is CASSQGTGKQGSSYNEQFF. In DNA, the CDR3 is TGTGCCAGCAGTCAAGGGACAGGGAAACAAGGAAGCTCCTACAATGAGCAGTTCTTC.

The chain recombines TRBV5-1 with TRBJ2-5; 7 bases are shared with TRBD1. This CDR3 is 14 amino acids long. Germline CDR1 is SGHRS and CDR2 is YFSETQ. The junction had 6 bases not matched to a gene; V was cut back by 2 bases and J by 5 bases. CDR3 sequence reads: CASSLTGVGETQYF. CDR3 sequence (DNA): TGCGCCAGCAGCTTAACAGGGGTAGGGGAGACCCAGTACTTC.

The rearrangement links TRBV11-2 to TRBJ1-1, with D hard to call. V lost 5 bases and J 4 bases, leaving 14 bases between the germline ends. This CDR3 is 14 amino acids long. CDR1 and CDR2 (germline): SGHAT, FQNNGV. CDR3 in amino acids: CASSPIRGSTEAFF. As DNA, the CDR3 is TGTGCCAGCAGCCCAATTCGGGGTTCCACTGAAGCTTTCTTT.